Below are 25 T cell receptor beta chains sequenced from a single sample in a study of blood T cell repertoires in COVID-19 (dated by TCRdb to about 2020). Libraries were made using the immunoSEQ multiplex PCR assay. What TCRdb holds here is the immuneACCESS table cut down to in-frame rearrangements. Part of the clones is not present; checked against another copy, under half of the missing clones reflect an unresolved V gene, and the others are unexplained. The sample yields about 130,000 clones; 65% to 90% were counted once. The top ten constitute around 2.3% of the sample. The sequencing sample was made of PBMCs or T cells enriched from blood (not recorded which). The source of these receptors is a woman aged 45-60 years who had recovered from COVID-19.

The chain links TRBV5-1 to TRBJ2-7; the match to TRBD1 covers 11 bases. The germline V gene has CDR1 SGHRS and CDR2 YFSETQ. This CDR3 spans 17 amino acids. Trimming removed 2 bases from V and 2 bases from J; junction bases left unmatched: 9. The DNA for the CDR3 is TGCGCCAGCAGCTTTGGCGCAGGGGGACAGGGGGCCTACGAGCAGTACTTC. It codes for CASSFGAGGQGAYEQYF. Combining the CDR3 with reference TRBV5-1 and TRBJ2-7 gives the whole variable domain KAGVTQTPRYLIKTRGQQVTLSCSPISGHRSVSWYQQTPGQGLQFLFEYFSETQRNKGNFPGRFSGRQFSNSRSEMNVSTLELGDSALYLCASSFGAGGQGAYEQYFGPGTRLTVT.

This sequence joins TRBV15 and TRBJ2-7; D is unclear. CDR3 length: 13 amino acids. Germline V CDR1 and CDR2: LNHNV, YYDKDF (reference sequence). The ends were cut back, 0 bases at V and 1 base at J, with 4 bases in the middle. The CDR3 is CATSRELSYEQYF. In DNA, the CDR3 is TGTGCCACCAGCAGAGAGTTATCCTACGAGCAGTACTTC.

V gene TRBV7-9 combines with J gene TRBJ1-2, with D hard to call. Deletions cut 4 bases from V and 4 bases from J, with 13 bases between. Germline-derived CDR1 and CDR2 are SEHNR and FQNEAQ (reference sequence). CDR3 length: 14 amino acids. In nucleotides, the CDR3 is TGTGCCAGCAGCTCCATGAGAGAAGCCTATGGCTACACCTTC. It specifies CASSSMREAYGYTF.

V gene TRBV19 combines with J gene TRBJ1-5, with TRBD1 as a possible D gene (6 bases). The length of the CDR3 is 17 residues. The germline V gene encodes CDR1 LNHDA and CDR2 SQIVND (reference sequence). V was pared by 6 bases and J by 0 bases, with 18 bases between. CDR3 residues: CASRSWGPLDSNQPQHF. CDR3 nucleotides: TGTGCCAGTAGATCATGGGGGCCCCTTGATAGCAATCAGCCCCAGCATTTT.

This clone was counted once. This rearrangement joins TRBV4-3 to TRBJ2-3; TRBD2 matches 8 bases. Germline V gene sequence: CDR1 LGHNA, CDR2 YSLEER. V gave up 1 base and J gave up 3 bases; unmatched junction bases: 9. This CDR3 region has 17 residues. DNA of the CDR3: TGCGCCAGCAGCCAAGGTCGGGGGGGCCGGGTGACAGATACGCAGTATTTT. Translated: CASSQGRGGRVTDTQYF.

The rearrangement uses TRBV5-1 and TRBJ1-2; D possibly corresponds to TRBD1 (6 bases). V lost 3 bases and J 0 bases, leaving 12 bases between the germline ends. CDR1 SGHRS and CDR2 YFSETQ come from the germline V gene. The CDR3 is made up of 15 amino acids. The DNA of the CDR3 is TGCGCCAGCAGCTCACCGGACAGAGCTAACTATGGCTACACCTTC. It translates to CASSSPDRANYGYTF.

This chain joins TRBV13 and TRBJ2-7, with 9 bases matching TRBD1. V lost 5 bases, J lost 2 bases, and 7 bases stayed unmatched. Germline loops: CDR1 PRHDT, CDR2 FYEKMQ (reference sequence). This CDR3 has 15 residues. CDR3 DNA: TGTGCCAGCAGCCTTCCGGGACAGGGAACCTACGAGCAGTACTTC. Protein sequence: CASSLPGQGTYEQYF.

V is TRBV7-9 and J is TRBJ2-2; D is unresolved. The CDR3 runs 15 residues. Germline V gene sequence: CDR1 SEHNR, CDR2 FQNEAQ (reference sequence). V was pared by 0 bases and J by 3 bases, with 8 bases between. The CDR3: CASSLASIDTGELFF. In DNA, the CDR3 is TGTGCCAGCAGCTTAGCGAGTATAGACACCGGGGAGCTGTTTTTT. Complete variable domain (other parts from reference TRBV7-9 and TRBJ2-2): DTGVSQNPRHKITKRGQNVTFRCDPISEHNRLYWYRQTLGQGPEFLTYFQNEAQLEKSRLLSDRFSAERPKGSFSTLEIQRTEQGDSAMYLCASSLASIDTGELFFGEGSRLTVL.

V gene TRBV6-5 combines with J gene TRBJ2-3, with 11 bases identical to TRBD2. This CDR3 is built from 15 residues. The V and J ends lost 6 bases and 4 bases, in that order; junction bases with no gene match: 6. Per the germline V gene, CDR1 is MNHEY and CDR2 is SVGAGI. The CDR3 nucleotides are TGTGCCAGCAGGGTACTAGCGGGGGTCCCAGATACGCAGTATTTT. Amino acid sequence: CASRVLAGVPDTQYF.

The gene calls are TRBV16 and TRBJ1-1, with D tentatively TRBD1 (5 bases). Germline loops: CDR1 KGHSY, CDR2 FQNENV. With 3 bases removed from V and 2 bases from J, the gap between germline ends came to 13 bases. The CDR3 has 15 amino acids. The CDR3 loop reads CASSQGRDGNTEAFF. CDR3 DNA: TGTGCCAGCAGCCAGGGGAGGGACGGCAACACTGAAGCTTTCTTT.

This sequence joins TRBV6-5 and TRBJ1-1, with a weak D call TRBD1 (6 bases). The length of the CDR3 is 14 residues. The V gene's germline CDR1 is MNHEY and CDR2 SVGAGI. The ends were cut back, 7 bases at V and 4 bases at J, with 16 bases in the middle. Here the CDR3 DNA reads TGTGCCAGCACTACACACAGGGTTTCCACTGAAGCTTTCTTT. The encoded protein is CASTTHRVSTEAFF.

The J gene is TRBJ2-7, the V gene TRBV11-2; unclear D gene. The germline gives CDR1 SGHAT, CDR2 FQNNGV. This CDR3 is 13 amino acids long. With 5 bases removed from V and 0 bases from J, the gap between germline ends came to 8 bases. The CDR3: CASSPPSSYEQYF. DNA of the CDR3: TGTGCCAGCAGCCCTCCGAGCTCCTACGAGCAGTACTTC.

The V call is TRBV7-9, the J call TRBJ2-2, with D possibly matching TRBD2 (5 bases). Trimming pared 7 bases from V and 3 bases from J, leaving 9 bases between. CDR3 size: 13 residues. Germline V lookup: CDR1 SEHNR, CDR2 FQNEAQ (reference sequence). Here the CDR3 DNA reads TGTGCCAGCATCGAGAGGGACACCGGGGAGCTGTTTTTT. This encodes CASIERDTGELFF.

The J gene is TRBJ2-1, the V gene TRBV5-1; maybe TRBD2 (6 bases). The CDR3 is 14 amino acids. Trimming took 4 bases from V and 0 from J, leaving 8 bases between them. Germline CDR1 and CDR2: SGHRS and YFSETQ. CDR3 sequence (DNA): TGCGCCAGCAGCGCGGGGAGCTCCTACAATGAGCAGTTCTTC. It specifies CASSAGSSYNEQFF.

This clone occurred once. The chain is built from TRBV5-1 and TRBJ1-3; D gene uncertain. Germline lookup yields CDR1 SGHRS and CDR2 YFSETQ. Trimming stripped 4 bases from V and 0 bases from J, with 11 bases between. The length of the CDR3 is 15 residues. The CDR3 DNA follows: TGCGCCAGCAGCCCAAGTTTGAGCTCTGGAAACACCATATATTTT. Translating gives CASSPSLSSGNTIYF.

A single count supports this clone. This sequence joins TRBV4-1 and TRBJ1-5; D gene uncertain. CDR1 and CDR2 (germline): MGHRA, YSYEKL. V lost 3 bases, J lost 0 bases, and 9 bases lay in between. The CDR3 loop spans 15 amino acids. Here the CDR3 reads CASSHTAYSNQPQHF. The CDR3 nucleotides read TGCGCCAGCAGCCATACAGCTTATAGCAATCAGCCCCAGCATTTT.

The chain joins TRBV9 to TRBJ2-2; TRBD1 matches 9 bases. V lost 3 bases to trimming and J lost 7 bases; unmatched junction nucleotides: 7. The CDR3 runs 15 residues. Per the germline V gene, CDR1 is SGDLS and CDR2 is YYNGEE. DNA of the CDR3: TGTGCCAGCAGCGCCACAGGGGGCAACGGCGGGGAGCTGTTTTTT. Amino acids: CASSATGGNGGELFF.

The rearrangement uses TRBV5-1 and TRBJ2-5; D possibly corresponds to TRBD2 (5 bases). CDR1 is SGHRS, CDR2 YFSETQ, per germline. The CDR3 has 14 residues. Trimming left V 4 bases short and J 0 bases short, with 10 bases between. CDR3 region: CASSPGLYQETQYF. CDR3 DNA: TGCGCCAGCAGCCCCGGACTGTACCAAGAGACCCAGTACTTC.

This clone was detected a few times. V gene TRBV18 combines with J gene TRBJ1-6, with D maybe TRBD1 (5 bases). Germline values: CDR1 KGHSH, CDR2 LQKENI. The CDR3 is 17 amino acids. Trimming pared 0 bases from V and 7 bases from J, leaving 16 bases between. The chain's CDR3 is CASSPPSAPGGNSPLHF. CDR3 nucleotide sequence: TGTGCCAGCTCACCACCGTCAGCGCCCGGGGGGAATTCACCCCTCCACTTT.

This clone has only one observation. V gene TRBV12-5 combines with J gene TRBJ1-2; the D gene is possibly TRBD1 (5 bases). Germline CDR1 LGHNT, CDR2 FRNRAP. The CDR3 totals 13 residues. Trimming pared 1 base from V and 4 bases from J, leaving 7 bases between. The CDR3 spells CASGLEGFYGYTF. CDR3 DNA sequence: TGTGCTAGTGGTTTGGAGGGGTTCTATGGCTACACCTTC.

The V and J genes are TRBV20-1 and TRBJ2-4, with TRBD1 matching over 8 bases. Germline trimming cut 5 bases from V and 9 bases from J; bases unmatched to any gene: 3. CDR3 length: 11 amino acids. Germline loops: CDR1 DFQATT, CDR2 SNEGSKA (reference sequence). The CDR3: CSAGTGGIQYF. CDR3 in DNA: TGCAGTGCTGGGACAGGAGGCATTCAGTACTTC.

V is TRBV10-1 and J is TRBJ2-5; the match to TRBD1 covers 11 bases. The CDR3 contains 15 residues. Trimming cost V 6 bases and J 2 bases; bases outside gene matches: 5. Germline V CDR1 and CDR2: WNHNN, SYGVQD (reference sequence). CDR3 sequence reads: CASRVDRGRQETQYF. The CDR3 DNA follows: TGCGCCAGCAGGGTGGACAGGGGGCGTCAAGAGACCCAGTACTTC.

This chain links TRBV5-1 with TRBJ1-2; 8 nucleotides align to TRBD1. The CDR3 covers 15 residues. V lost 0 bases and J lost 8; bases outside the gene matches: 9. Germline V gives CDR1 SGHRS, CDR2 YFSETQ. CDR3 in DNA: TGCGCCAGCAGCTTGGAACAGGGGGTTACGGTGGGCTACACCTTC. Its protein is CASSLEQGVTVGYTF. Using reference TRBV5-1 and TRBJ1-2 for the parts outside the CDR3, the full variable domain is KAGVTQTPRYLIKTRGQQVTLSCSPISGHRSVSWYQQTPGQGLQFLFEYFSETQRNKGNFPGRFSGRQFSNSRSEMNVSTLELGDSALYLCASSLEQGVTVGYTFGSGTRLTVV.

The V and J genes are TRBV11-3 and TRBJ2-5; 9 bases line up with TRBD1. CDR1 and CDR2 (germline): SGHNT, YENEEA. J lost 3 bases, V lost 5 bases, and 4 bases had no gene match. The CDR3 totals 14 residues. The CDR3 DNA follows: TGTGCCAGCAGCCGCGGGACAGGGAAAGAGACCCAGTACTTC. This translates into CASSRGTGKETQYF.

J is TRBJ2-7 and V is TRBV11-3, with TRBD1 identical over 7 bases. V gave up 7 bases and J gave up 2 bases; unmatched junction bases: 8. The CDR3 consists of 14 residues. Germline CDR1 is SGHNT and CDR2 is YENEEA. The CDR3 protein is CASKTRDSPYEQYF. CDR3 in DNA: TGTGCCAGCAAAACTCGGGACAGCCCCTACGAGCAGTACTTC.